This T cell receptor (beta chain) stems from a study of OX40 agonist ivuxolimab in advanced cancers. On cycle 4 day 1 and cycle 7 day 1, as well as at baseline, blood was sampled. A note on this clone: Its antigen is not identified.

The CDR3 runs to 13 residues. V shed 8 bases, J shed 4 bases, and the junction held 6 bases outside the gene matches. Germline CDR1 reads MNHEY; CDR2 reads SVGAGI. Clones were read by immunoSEQ multiplex PCR, and TCRdb kept only the in-frame ones, dropping some. In the table there are roughly 72,000 clones, around 85% of which are singletons. The study, taken as a whole, reports: Both CD4+ and CD8+ T cell populations in blood had undergone clonal expansion by week 6 at 0.1 to 3.0 mg/kg.

The J gene is TRBJ2-7, the V gene TRBV6-5; TRBD1 matches at 9 bases. This sequence originates from an adult with an advanced solid tumor such as melanoma, head and neck, liver or kidney cancer. The specimen comprised CD4+ or CD8+ T cells sorted from blood, sampled in a trial of the OX40 agonist ivuxolimab. CDR3 DNA sequence: TGTGCCAGCCGCCCGGGACAGGGTTACGAGCAGTACTTC. This codes for CASRPGQGYEQYF.